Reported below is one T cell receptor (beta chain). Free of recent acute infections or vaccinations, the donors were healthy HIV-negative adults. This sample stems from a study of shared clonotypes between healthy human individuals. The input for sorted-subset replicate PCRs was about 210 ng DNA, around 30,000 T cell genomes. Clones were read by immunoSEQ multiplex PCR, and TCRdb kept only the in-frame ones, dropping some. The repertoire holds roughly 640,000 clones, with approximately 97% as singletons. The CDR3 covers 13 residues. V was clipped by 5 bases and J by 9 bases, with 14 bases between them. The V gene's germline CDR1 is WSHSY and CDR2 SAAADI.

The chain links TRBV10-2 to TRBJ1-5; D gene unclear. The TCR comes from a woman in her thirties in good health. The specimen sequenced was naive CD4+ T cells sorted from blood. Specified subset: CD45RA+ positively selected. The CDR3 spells CASSLPTQPPQHF. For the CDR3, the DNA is TGCGCCAGCAGTCTTCCCACGCAACCGCCCCAGCATTTT.